The entry below describes one T cell receptor beta chain. The antigen remains unidentified. This sample is drawn from a study of T cells in Graves' hyperthyroidism and ophthalmopathy. Study observations and caveats: Most thyroid clonotypes with frequency above 0.001 were detected in blood.

Amplified TCR beta CDR3 regions derived from RNA transcripts. Carried out on the TCR CDR3, a first-round RT-PCR used the HTBI primer set. TCRdb re-analysed the multiplex PCR reads in MiXCR, keeping a single row per CDR3 protein. The table records hundreds of thousands of distinct CDR3 sequences, roughly 37% of them present only once. CDR1 and CDR2 from the germline V gene are LNHDA and SQIVND (reference sequence). After removal of 3 bases from V and 0 bases from J, the junction contained 13 bases not matched to a gene. There are 20 residues in the CDR3. The gene calls are TRBV19 and TRBJ2-6, with TRBD1 matching 8 bases. The source of this sequence is a man aged 18 to 30 with Graves' hyperthyroidism. Input material: blood. This CDR3 is CASSIRPDRAIDSGANVLTF. CDR3 bases: TGTGCCAGTAGTATCAGGCCGGACAGGGCCATCGACTCTGGGGCCAACGTCCTGACTTTC.